The rows below give T cell receptor beta chains drawn from one sample of a study of chemoradiotherapy in HPV16-positive cancers. Assay: immunoSEQ multiplex PCR; the TCRdb copy retains only in-frame clones and omits some. Of about 31,000 clones listed, roughly 84% are singletons. Sample: blood, taken from a patient who underwent chemoradiotherapy. These receptor sequences come from a human donor with HPV-associated anogenital cancer. The CDR3 runs from the conserved cysteine through the conserved F or W. The order of the fields is D gene, clone size, V gene, J gene, CDR3 protein, CDR3 DNA. The D gene is left open where the match is weak. Size is stated for part of the rows, as once, few or many counts, or as a class when the clone is expanded.

d_call: TRBD1; clone_size: -; v_call: TRBV6-4; j_call: TRBJ1-2; cdr3_aa: CASSVASGGSWGYTF; cdr3_nt: TGTGCCAGCAGTGTCGCCTCAGGGGGCTCGTGGGGCTACACCTTC
d_call: -; clone_size: -; v_call: TRBV19; j_call: TRBJ2-2; cdr3_aa: CASSIQGVNTGELFF; cdr3_nt: TGTGCCAGTAGTATCCAGGGAGTGAACACCGGGGAGCTGTTTTTT
d_call: TRBD2; clone_size: -; v_call: TRBV5-5; j_call: TRBJ2-5; cdr3_aa: CASSILLAGVGETQYF; cdr3_nt: TGTGCCAGCAGCATTCTCTTGGCGGGGGTAGGAGAGACCCAGTACTTC
d_call: -; clone_size: -; v_call: TRBV7-8; j_call: TRBJ2-1; cdr3_aa: CASSLGGGRVGSYNEQFF; cdr3_nt: TGTGCCAGCAGCCTCGGTGGGGGCCGGGTTGGGTCCTACAATGAGCAGTTCTTC
d_call: TRBD1; clone_size: -; v_call: TRBV7-3; j_call: TRBJ1-5; cdr3_aa: CASSSQGALIHQPQHF; cdr3_nt: TGTGCCAGCAGTTCTCAGGGGGCGCTTATCCATCAGCCCCAGCATTTT
d_call: -; clone_size: -; v_call: TRBV2; j_call: TRBJ1-1; cdr3_aa: CASSEAYVAFF; cdr3_nt: TGTGCCAGCAGTGAAGCGTACGTAGCTTTCTTT
d_call: TRBD2; clone_size: -; v_call: TRBV5-6; j_call: TRBJ2-5; cdr3_aa: CASRIRPAGGPKTQYF; cdr3_nt: TGTGCCAGCAGAATCCGTCCAGCGGGGGGGCCGAAGACCCAGTACTTC
d_call: TRBD1; clone_size: -; v_call: TRBV5-1; j_call: TRBJ1-1; cdr3_aa: CASSPTSGGPYTEAFF; cdr3_nt: TGCGCCAGCAGCCCAACCTCAGGGGGGCCCTACACTGAAGCTTTCTTT
d_call: -; clone_size: -; v_call: TRBV5-6; j_call: TRBJ1-3; cdr3_aa: CASSLDPDSGNTIYF; cdr3_nt: TGTGCCAGCAGCTTGGACCCGGACTCTGGAAACACCATATATTTT
d_call: -; clone_size: -; v_call: TRBV5-1; j_call: TRBJ2-5; cdr3_aa: CASSPNQETQYF; cdr3_nt: TGCGCCAGCAGCCCAAATCAAGAGACCCAGTACTTC
d_call: TRBD2; clone_size: -; v_call: TRBV2; j_call: TRBJ2-3; cdr3_aa: CASTGLAGFSRNTQYF; cdr3_nt: TGTGCCAGCACGGGACTAGCGGGGTTCTCCCGCAATACGCAGTATTTT
d_call: -; clone_size: -; v_call: TRBV6-5; j_call: TRBJ1-4; cdr3_aa: CASRPPGLFEKLFF; cdr3_nt: TGTGCCAGCAGACCTCCGGGGTTATTTGAAAAACTGTTTTTT
d_call: -; clone_size: -; v_call: TRBV2; j_call: TRBJ2-7; cdr3_aa: CASSRMGDLYEQYF; cdr3_nt: TGTGCCAGCAGTCGAATGGGGGACCTCTACGAGCAGTACTTC
d_call: -; clone_size: -; v_call: TRBV9; j_call: TRBJ1-3; cdr3_aa: CASSVDGFSGNTIYF; cdr3_nt: TGTGCCAGCAGCGTGGACGGTTTCTCTGGAAACACCATATATTTT
d_call: -; clone_size: -; v_call: TRBV5-6; j_call: TRBJ2-3; cdr3_aa: CASSLTRGRADTQYF; cdr3_nt: TGTGCCAGCAGCTTGACTAGGGGCAGGGCAGATACGCAGTATTTT
d_call: -; clone_size: -; v_call: TRBV30; j_call: TRBJ2-2; cdr3_aa: CAWSVGRMNTGELFF; cdr3_nt: TGTGCCTGGAGTGTAGGCAGAATGAACACCGGGGAGCTGTTTTTT
d_call: -; clone_size: -; v_call: TRBV7-9; j_call: TRBJ1-5; cdr3_aa: CASSKGGVQPQHF; cdr3_nt: TGTGCCAGCAGCAAGGGGGGAGTTCAGCCCCAGCATTTT
d_call: -; clone_size: -; v_call: TRBV6-5; j_call: TRBJ1-4; cdr3_aa: CASRARGGRYEKLFF; cdr3_nt: TGTGCCAGCAGAGCAAGAGGGGGGCGATATGAAAAACTGTTTTTT
d_call: -; clone_size: once; v_call: TRBV27; j_call: TRBJ1-6; cdr3_aa: CASRGQSSYNSPLHF; cdr3_nt: TGTGCCAGCAGAGGACAAAGCTCCTATAATTCACCCCTCCACTTT
d_call: -; clone_size: once; v_call: TRBV6-7; j_call: TRBJ2-5; cdr3_aa: CASSYRKLYPVQETQYF; cdr3_nt: TGTGCCAGCAGTTACCGAAAATTATACCCGGTACAAGAGACCCAGTACTTC
d_call: -; clone_size: -; v_call: TRBV7-9; j_call: TRBJ2-5; cdr3_aa: CASSPVGWGRETQYF; cdr3_nt: TGTGCCAGCAGCCCAGTAGGTTGGGGGAGGGAGACCCAGTACTTC
d_call: TRBD1; clone_size: -; v_call: TRBV5-1; j_call: TRBJ1-2; cdr3_aa: CASSLVSGGDGGYTF; cdr3_nt: TGCGCCAGCAGCTTGGTTTCAGGGGGTGACGGTGGCTACACCTTC
d_call: -; clone_size: once; v_call: TRBV6-1; j_call: TRBJ2-1; cdr3_aa: CASMKNPGQRNEQFF; cdr3_nt: TGTGCCAGCATGAAAAACCCGGGACAAAGGAATGAGCAGTTCTTC
d_call: -; clone_size: -; v_call: TRBV18; j_call: TRBJ2-2; cdr3_aa: CASSHSGRFTGELFF; cdr3_nt: TGTGCCAGCTCACATTCAGGGCGATTCACCGGGGAGCTGTTTTTT
d_call: TRBD1; clone_size: -; v_call: TRBV2; j_call: TRBJ2-1; cdr3_aa: CASSEGQGIPYNEQFF; cdr3_nt: TGTGCCAGCAGTGAAGGACAGGGGATCCCCTACAATGAGCAGTTCTTC
d_call: -; clone_size: -; v_call: TRBV30; j_call: TRBJ1-2; cdr3_aa: CAWSVLGYGYTF; cdr3_nt: TGTGCCTGGAGTGTATTGGGTTATGGCTACACCTTC
d_call: -; clone_size: -; v_call: TRBV5-1; j_call: TRBJ1-1; cdr3_aa: CASSLYDGNTEAFF; cdr3_nt: TGCGCCAGCAGCTTGTACGACGGGAACACTGAAGCTTTCTTT
d_call: TRBD1; clone_size: -; v_call: TRBV7-9; j_call: TRBJ1-5; cdr3_aa: CASSRQGNQPQHF; cdr3_nt: TGTGCCAGCAGCCGACAGGGGAATCAGCCCCAGCATTTT
d_call: -; clone_size: -; v_call: TRBV5-4; j_call: TRBJ2-5; cdr3_aa: CASSLGARVTEETQYF; cdr3_nt: TGTGCCAGCAGCTTGGGCGCCAGGGTAACTGAAGAGACCCAGTACTTC
d_call: -; clone_size: -; v_call: TRBV2; j_call: TRBJ2-2; cdr3_aa: CATRKRTGELFF; cdr3_nt: TGTGCGACTAGGAAGAGGACCGGGGAGCTGTTTTTT
d_call: -; clone_size: -; v_call: TRBV5-5; j_call: TRBJ1-6; cdr3_aa: CASSDQGRTGPLHF; cdr3_nt: TGTGCCAGCAGCGACCAGGGGAGGACGGGACCCCTCCACTTT
d_call: -; clone_size: once; v_call: TRBV11-2; j_call: TRBJ2-7; cdr3_aa: CASSLWSRTYEQYF; cdr3_nt: TGTGCCAGCAGCTTATGGTCCAGGACCTACGAGCAGTACTTC
d_call: -; clone_size: once; v_call: TRBV5-6; j_call: TRBJ2-5; cdr3_aa: CASSRGETQYF; cdr3_nt: TGTGCCAGCAGCCGCGGCGAGACCCAGTACTTC
d_call: TRBD2; clone_size: few; v_call: TRBV5-1; j_call: TRBJ2-1; cdr3_aa: CASSGFGGADEQFF; cdr3_nt: TGCGCCAGCAGCGGGTTCGGGGGGGCCGATGAGCAGTTCTTC
d_call: -; clone_size: -; v_call: TRBV6-1; j_call: TRBJ1-5; cdr3_aa: CASSETNQGSIWSNQPQHF; cdr3_nt: TGTGCCAGCAGTGAGACCAATCAGGGTTCGATTTGGAGCAATCAGCCCCAGCATTTT
d_call: TRBD1; clone_size: -; v_call: TRBV5-4; j_call: TRBJ1-2; cdr3_aa: CASSRSRSTGALNYGYTF; cdr3_nt: TGTGCCAGCAGCCGCAGCCGTTCGACAGGGGCGCTAAACTATGGCTACACCTTC
d_call: -; clone_size: -; v_call: TRBV29-1; j_call: TRBJ1-2; cdr3_aa: CSVEIDGGNYGYTF; cdr3_nt: TGCAGCGTTGAGATCGATGGGGGGAACTATGGCTACACCTTC
d_call: TRBD1; clone_size: -; v_call: TRBV19; j_call: TRBJ1-2; cdr3_aa: CASSTNPGQGNGYTF; cdr3_nt: TGTGCCAGTAGTACAAATCCGGGACAGGGCAATGGCTACACCTTC
d_call: -; clone_size: -; v_call: TRBV7-2; j_call: TRBJ2-1; cdr3_aa: CASSFSWGLNEQFF; cdr3_nt: TGTGCCAGCAGCTTTTCTTGGGGCCTCAATGAGCAGTTCTTC